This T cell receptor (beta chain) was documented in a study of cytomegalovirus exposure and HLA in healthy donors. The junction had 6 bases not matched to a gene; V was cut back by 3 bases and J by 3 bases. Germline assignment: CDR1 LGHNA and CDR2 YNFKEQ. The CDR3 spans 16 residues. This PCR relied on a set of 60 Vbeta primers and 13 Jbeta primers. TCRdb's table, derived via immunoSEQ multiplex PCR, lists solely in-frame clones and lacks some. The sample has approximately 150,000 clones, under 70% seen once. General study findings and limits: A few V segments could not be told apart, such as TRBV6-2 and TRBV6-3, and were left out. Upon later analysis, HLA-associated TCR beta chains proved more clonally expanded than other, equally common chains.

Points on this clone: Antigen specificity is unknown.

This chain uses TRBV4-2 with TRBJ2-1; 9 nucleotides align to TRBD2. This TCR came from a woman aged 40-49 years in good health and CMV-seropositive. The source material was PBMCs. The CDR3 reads CASSQIAGAFYNEQFF. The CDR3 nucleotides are TGTGCCAGCAGCCAGATAGCGGGGGCCTTCTACAATGAGCAGTTCTTC.